Listed below are T cell receptor beta chains from one sample, sequenced in a study of blood T cell repertoires in COVID-19. Data came from immunoSEQ multiplex PCR; TCRdb stores just in-frame clones and leaves some out. The data show 200,000 to 250,000 clones, about four fifths seen once. Sample: PBMCs or T cells enriched from blood (not recorded which). The receptors originated from a middle-aged woman with acute COVID-19. The CDR3 runs from the conserved cysteine through the conserved F or W. D genes are given only for firm matches. Only part of the rows carry a size: once, few, many, or a class if the clone is expanded.

D gene	CDR3 length	V gene	J gene	clone size	CDR3 protein	CDR3 DNA
NA	23	TRBV12-2	TRBJ2-7	NA	CASSQVGVLGRGPRTTSLHEQYF	TGTGCAAGTTCTCAGGTTGGGGTCCTCGGGCGAGGCCCCCGCACGACTAGCCTCCACGAGCAGTACTTC
TRBD2	18	TRBV11-2	TRBJ2-1	NA	CASSLEGRAPHPYNEQFF	TGTGCCAGCAGCTTAGAGGGGAGGGCACCTCACCCGTACAATGAGCAGTTCTTC
NA	14	TRBV18	TRBJ1-6	NA	CASSTAQGKSPLHF	TGTGCCAGCTCAACTGCACAGGGTAAATCACCCCTCCACTTT
TRBD2	16	TRBV5-5	TRBJ2-2	NA	CASSLTSGIDTGELFF	TGTGCCAGCAGCTTGACTAGCGGGATAGACACCGGGGAGCTGTTTTTT
NA	14	TRBV7-2	TRBJ1-5	NA	CASSLGRNNQPQHF	TGTGCCAGCAGCTTGGGGCGGAACAATCAGCCCCAGCATTTT
TRBD1	16	TRBV30	TRBJ1-2	NA	CAWSKPPGTGTNGYTF	TGTGCCTGGAGTAAGCCGCCCGGGACAGGGACGAATGGCTACACCTTC
TRBD1	13	TRBV24-1	TRBJ1-2	few	CATSKRTGDGYTF	TGTGCCACCAGTAAACGGACAGGGGATGGCTACACCTTC
TRBD1	15	TRBV9	TRBJ1-5	few	CASSVGAGGYQPQHF	TGTGCCAGCAGCGTGGGTGCAGGGGGCTATCAGCCCCAGCATTTT
TRBD2	15	TRBV4-2	TRBJ2-1	once	CASSQSGRGYNEQFF	TGTGCCAGCAGCCAATCCGGGAGGGGCTACAATGAGCAGTTCTTC
NA	15	TRBV27	TRBJ2-7	NA	CASSSSGTPSYEQYF	TGTGCCAGCAGCTCCAGCGGGACACCATCCTACGAGCAGTACTTC
TRBD1	17	TRBV5-1	TRBJ1-1	NA	CASSLYRDRGFGTEAFF	TGCGCCAGCAGCTTATACCGGGACAGGGGGTTCGGCACTGAAGCTTTCTTT
NA	14	TRBV15	TRBJ1-5	NA	CATSRDRLSQPQHF	TGTGCCACCAGCAGAGACAGGTTGTCTCAGCCCCAGCATTTT
NA	14	TRBV4-1	TRBJ2-7	NA	CASSPWSARGEQYF	TGCGCCAGCAGCCCCTGGTCGGCCAGGGGCGAGCAGTACTTC
NA	16	TRBV7-9	TRBJ1-2	few	CASSSTLWAASYGYTF	TGTGCCAGCAGCTCCACCCTCTGGGCCGCCAGCTATGGCTACACCTTC
TRBD2	16	TRBV19	TRBJ2-1	NA	CASSIGLAGSYNEQFF	TGTGCCAGTAGTATCGGGCTAGCGGGATCCTACAATGAGCAGTTCTTC
TRBD1	14	TRBV6-2/TRBV6-3	TRBJ1-5	few	CASSQGEGSQPQHF	TGTGCCAGCAGCCAGGGGGAGGGGAGCCAGCCCCAGCATTTT
NA	15	TRBV6-4	TRBJ2-2	NA	CASSDSGASTGELFF	TGTGCCAGCAGTGACTCGGGGGCGAGCACCGGGGAGCTGTTTTTT
NA	14	TRBV5-4	TRBJ2-7	NA	CASSQGGSSYEQYF	TGTGCCAGCAGCCAAGGCGGGTCCTCCTACGAGCAGTACTTC
TRBD2	15	TRBV5-1	TRBJ2-7	NA	CASTRLAGGNHEQYF	TGCGCCAGCACCCGACTAGCGGGAGGGAACCACGAGCAGTACTTC
NA	15	TRBV24-1	TRBJ1-2	once	CATSDVQGPGYGYTF	TGTGCCACCAGTGATGTGCAGGGGCCTGGCTATGGCTACACCTTC
TRBD1	15	TRBV5-1	TRBJ1-4	NA	CASSLGGQGREKLFF	TGCGCCAGCAGCTTGGGCGGACAGGGAAGAGAAAAACTGTTTTTT
TRBD2	16	TRBV2	TRBJ2-1	NA	CASSPTSGSTYNEQFF	TGTGCCAGCAGCCCGACTAGCGGGAGCACCTACAATGAGCAGTTCTTC
TRBD2	14	TRBV5-6	TRBJ2-5	NA	CASSRLAGAETQYF	TGTGCCAGCAGCAGACTAGCGGGGGCCGAGACCCAGTACTTC
TRBD2	15	TRBV4-1	TRBJ2-1	NA	CASSSGTSGINEQFF	TGCGCCAGCAGCTCCGGGACTAGCGGGATAAATGAGCAGTTCTTC